This T cell receptor beta chain came from a study of CD8+CD57+ T cells in acquired aplastic anemia. Overall study context: Read counts for CD4+ cells (from healthy donors) averaged about 10.8 million.

Profiles of TCR beta VDJ and CDR3 were generated from a genomic DNA template. Using its own MiXCR run on the reads, TCRdb lists one record per CDR3 protein. The repertoire holds 60,000 or so distinct CDR3 sequences, with around 50% as singletons. The CDR3 runs 15 residues. The V gene's germline CDR1 is SQVTM and CDR2 ANQGSEA. V was pared by 4 bases and J by 4 bases, with 20 bases between. By share, this clonotype ranks as medium-sized (0.01 to 0.1%). The sequence was obtained from a human donor in good health, serving as a control. Input material: sorted CD4+, CD8+, or CD8+CD57+ T cells (not recorded which) from PBMCs. The J gene is TRBJ2-7, the V gene TRBV29-1, with D perhaps matching TRBD1 (7 bases). CDR3 in amino acids: CSVALFGAGGYEQYF. CDR3 DNA: TGCAGCGTTGCGCTTTTTGGCGCAGGGGGGTACGAGCAGTACTTC.